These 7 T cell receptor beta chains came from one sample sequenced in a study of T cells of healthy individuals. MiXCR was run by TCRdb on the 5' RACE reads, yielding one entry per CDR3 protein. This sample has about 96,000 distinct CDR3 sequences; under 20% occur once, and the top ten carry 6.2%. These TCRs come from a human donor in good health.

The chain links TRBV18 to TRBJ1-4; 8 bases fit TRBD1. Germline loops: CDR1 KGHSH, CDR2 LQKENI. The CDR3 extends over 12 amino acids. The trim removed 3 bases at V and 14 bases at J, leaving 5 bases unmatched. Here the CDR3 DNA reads TGTGCCAGCTCACCGGACAGGGAGAGGCTGTTTTTT. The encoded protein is CASSPDRERLFF.

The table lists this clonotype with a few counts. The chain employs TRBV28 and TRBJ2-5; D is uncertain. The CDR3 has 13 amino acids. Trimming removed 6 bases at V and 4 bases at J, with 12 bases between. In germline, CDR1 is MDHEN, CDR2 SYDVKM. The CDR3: CASSRVLGETQYF. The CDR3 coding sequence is TGTGCCAGCAGCCGCGTTTTAGGAGAGACCCAGTACTTC.

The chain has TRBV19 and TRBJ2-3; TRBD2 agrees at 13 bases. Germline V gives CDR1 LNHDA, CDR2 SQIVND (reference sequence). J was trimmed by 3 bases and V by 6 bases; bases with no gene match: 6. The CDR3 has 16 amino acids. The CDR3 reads CASRDPGLAGTDTQYF. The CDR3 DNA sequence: TGTGCCAGTAGGGATCCGGGACTAGCGGGAACAGATACGCAGTATTTT.

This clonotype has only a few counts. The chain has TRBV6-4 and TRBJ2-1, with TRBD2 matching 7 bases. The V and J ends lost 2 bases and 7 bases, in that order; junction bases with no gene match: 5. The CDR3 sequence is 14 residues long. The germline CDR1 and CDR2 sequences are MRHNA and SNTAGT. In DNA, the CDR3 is TGTGCCAGCAGTGACGGGGGGGGGGGAAATGAGCAGTTCTTC. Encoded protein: CASSDGGGGNEQFF.

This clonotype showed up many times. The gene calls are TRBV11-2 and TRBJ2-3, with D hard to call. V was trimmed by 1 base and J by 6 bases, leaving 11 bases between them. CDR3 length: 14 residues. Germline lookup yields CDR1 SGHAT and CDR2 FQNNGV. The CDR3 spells CASSLAGRVDTQYF. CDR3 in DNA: TGTGCCAGCAGCTTAGCGGGTAGGGTGGATACGCAGTATTTT. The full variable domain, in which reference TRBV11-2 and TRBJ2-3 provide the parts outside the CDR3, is EAGVAQSPRYKIIEKRQSVAFWCNPISGHATLYWYQQILGQGPKLLIQFQNNGVVDDSQLPKDRFSAERLKGVDSTLKIQPAKLEDSAVYLCASSLAGRVDTQYFGPGTRLTVL.

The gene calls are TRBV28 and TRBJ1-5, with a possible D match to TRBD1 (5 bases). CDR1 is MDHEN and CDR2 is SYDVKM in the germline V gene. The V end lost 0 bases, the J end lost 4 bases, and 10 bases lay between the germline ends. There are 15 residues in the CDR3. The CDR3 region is CASSLWAGSNQPQHF. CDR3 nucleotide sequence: TGTGCCAGCAGTTTATGGGCAGGGTCGAATCAGCCCCAGCATTTT.

The CDR3 region is CASSLEGSLQTTQYF. CDR3 DNA: TGTGCCAGCAGCTTAGAAGGCAGTCTGCAGACTACGCAGTATTTT. This chain joins TRBV7-2 and TRBJ2-3, with D uncertain. V lost 1 base, J lost 8 bases, and 16 bases lay in between. Germline values: CDR1 SGHTA, CDR2 FQGNSA. The CDR3 is 15 residues long.